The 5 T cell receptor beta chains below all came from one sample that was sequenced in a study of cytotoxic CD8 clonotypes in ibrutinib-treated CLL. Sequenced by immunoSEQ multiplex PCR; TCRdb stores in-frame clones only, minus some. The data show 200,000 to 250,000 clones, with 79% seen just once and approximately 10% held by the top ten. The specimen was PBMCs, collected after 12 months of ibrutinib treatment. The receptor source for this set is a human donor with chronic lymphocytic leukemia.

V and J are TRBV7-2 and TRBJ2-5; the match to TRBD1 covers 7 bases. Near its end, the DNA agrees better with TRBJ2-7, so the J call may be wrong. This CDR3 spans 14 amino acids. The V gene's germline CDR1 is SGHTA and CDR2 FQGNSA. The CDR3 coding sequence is TGTGCCAGCAGCTCGAGGGGGCAGGGCTACGAGCAGTACTTC. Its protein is CASSSRGQGYEQYF.

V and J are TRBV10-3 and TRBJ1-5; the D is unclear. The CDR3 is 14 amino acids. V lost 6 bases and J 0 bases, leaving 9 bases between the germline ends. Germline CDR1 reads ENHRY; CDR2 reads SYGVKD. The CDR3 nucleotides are TGTGCCATCAGGGTCCCATATAGCAATCAGCCCCAGCATTTT. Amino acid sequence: CAIRVPYSNQPQHF.

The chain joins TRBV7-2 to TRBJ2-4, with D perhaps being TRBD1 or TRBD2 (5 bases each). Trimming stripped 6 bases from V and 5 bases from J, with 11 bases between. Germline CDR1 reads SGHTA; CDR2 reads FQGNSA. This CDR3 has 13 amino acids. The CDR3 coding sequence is TGTGCCAGCAGGGGAGTAGGGGAAAACATTCAGTACTTC. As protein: CASRGVGENIQYF.

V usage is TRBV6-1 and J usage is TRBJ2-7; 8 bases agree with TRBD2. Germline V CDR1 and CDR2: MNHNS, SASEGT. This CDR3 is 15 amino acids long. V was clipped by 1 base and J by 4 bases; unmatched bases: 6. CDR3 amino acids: CASSEEVGGRYEQYF. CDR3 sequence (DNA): TGTGCCAGCAGTGAAGAGGTGGGCGGGAGGTACGAGCAGTACTTC.

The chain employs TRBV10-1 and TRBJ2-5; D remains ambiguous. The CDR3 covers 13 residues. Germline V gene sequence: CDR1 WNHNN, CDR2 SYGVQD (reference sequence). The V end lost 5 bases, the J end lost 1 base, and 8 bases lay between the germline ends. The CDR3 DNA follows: TGCGCCAGCAGTCCAACAGTCCAAGAGACCCAGTACTTC. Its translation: CASSPTVQETQYF.